What follows are 4 T cell receptor beta chains derived from one specimen sequenced in a study of T cell responses to AZD1222 COVID-19 vaccine. Here immunoSEQ multiplex PCR was the method, and the copy in TCRdb shows in-frame clones only, minus some. Seen here are approximately 100,000 clones, roughly nine tenths observed once, and the top ten hold 1% to 1.5%. Here the sequenced sample was peripheral blood, taken on day 0 of AZD1222 vaccination. These receptors originate from an adult in good health.

V is TRBV18 and J is TRBJ2-1; 8 bases fit TRBD2. J was trimmed by 10 bases and V by 0 bases; bases with no gene match: 11. The germline V gene has CDR1 KGHSH and CDR2 LQKENI. The CDR3 extends over 16 amino acids. Here the CDR3 DNA reads TGTGCCAGCTCACCACCCCCGGGAGGGCCGAAGGGAGAGCAGTTCTTC. Amino acid sequence: CASSPPPGGPKGEQFF.

V and J are TRBV7-8 and TRBJ2-7; no clear D gene. CDR3 length: 11 amino acids. CDR1 and CDR2 from the germline V gene are SGHVS and FQNEAQ. The germline V and J ends were trimmed by 7 bases and 6 bases, with 10 bases remaining between them. The CDR3 DNA is TGTGCCAGCACCGAGGAAGGCGAGCAGTACTTC. It yields the protein CASTEEGEQYF.

The rearrangement joins TRBV2 to TRBJ2-3; D perhaps matches TRBD2 (6 bases). There are 12 residues in the CDR3. V was pared by 8 bases and J by 6 bases, with 12 bases between. Germline V gene sequence: CDR1 SNHLY, CDR2 FYNNEI. CDR3 nucleotides: TGTGCCAGCCAGACTAGTGTGGATACGCAGTATTTT. Translated, it gives CASQTSVDTQYF.

The chain carries TRBV13 and TRBJ1-2; D might be TRBD1 (5 bases). The ends were cut back, 5 bases at V and 4 bases at J, with 14 bases in the middle. Looked up from germline, CDR1 is PRHDT and CDR2 is FYEKMQ (reference sequence). The CDR3 has 14 residues. The CDR3 sequence: CASSPSTGLYGYTF. CDR3 bases: TGTGCCAGCAGCCCCTCAACAGGACTCTATGGCTACACCTTC. The full variable domain, its missing parts supplied by reference TRBV13 and TRBJ1-2, is AAGVIQSPRHLIKEKRETATLKCYPIPRHDTVYWYQQGPGQDPQFLISFYEKMQSDKGSIPDRFSAQQFSDYHSELNMSSLELGDSALYFCASSPSTGLYGYTFGSGTRLTVV.